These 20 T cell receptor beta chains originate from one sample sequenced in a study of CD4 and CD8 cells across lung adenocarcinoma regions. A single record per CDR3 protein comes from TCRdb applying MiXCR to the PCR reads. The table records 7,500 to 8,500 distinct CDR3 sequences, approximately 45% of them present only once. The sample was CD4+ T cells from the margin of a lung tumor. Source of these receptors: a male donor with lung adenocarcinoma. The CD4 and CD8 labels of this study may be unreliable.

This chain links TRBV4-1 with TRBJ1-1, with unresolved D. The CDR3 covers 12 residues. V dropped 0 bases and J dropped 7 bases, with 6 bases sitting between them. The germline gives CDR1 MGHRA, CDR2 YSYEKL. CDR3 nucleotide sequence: TGCGCCAGCAGCCAAGATTACGGTGAAGCTTTCTTT. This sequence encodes CASSQDYGEAFF.

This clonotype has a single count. The CDR3 DNA reads as TGTGCCTCGAGGCTGGGAGCCAAAGATACGCAGTATTTT. Its protein product is CASRLGAKDTQYF. The chain carries TRBV6-1 and TRBJ2-3; D might be TRBD2 (5 bases). The CDR3 has 13 amino acids. Trimming shortened V by 11 bases and J by 5 bases, and 17 bases separated the two germline ends. Per the germline V gene, CDR1 is MNHNS and CDR2 is SASEGT.

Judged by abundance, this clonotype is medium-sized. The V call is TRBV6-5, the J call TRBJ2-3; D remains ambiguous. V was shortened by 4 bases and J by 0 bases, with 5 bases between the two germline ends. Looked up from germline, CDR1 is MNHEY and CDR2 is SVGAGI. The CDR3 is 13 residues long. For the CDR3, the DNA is TGTGCCAGCAGTTCAGTTAGCACAGATACGCAGTATTTT. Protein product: CASSSVSTDTQYF.

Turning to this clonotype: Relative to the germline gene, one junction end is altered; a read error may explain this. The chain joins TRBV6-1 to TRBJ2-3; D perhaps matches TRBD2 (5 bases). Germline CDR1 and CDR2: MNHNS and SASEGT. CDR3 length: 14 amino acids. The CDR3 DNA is TGTGCGGGCAGTGGAGGCCCCAGCAAAGATACCCAGTATTTT. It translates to CAGSGGPSKDTQYF.

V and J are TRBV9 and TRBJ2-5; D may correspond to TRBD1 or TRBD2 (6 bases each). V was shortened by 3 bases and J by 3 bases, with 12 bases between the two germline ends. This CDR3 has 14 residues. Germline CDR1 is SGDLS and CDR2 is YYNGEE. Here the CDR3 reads CASSGGTLKETQYF. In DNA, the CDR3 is TGTGCCAGCAGCGGCGGGACACTAAAAGAGACCCAGTACTTC.

The CDR3 reads CASSPGLAGENEQYF. In DNA form, the CDR3 reads TGTGCCAGCAGCCCTGGACTAGCGGGAGAAAATGAGCAGTATTTT. This chain connects TRBV7-6 to TRBJ2-1, with 13 nucleotides matching TRBD2. The J call may be wrong; the DNA end is better matched by TRBJ2-3. Germline loops: CDR1 SGHVS, CDR2 FNYEAQ. The CDR3 totals 15 residues.

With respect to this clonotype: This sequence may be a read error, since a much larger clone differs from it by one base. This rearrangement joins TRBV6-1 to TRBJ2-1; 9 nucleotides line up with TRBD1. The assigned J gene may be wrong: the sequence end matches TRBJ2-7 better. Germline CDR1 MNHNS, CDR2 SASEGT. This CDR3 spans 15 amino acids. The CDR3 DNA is TGTGCCAGCAGTGAAAGGGACAGGGATTACAATGAGCAGTACTTC. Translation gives CASSERDRDYNEQYF.

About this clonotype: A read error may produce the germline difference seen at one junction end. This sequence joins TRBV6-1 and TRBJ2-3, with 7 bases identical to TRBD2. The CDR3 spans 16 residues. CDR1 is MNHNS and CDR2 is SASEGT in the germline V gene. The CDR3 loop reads CASREGRVWGTDTQYF. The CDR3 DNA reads TGTGCCAGCCGTGAAGGGAGGGTGTGGGGCACAGATACTCAGTATTTC.

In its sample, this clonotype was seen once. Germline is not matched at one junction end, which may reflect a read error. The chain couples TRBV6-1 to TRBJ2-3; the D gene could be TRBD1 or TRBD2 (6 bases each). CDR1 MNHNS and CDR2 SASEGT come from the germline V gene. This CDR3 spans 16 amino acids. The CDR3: CASSAFGGAGTDTQYF. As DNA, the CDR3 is TGTGCCAGCAGTGCTTTCGGGGGCGCTGGCACAGATACGCAGTATTTC.

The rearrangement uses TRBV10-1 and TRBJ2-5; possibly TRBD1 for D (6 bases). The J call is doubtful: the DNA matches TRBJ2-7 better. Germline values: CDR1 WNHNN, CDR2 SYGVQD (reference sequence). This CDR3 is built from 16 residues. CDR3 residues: CASSESRGRGSYEQYF. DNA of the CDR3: TGCGCCAGCAGTGAGTCTAGGGGGAGAGGGTCCTACGAGCAGTACTTC.

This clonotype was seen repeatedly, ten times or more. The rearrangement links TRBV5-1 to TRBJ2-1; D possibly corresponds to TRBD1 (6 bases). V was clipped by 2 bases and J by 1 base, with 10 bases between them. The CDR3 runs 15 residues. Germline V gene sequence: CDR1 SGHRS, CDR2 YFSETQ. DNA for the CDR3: TGCGCCAGCAGCTTACAAACAGGGTCCTACAATGAGCAGTTCTTC. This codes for CASSLQTGSYNEQFF.

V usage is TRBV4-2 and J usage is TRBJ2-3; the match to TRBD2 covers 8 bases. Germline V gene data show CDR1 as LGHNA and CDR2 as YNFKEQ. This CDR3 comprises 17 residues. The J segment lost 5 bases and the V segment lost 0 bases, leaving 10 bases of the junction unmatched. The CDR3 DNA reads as TGTGCCAGCAGCCAAGATTCGAGCGGGGGTGGTGGAGATACGCAGTATTTT. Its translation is CASSQDSSGGGGDTQYF.

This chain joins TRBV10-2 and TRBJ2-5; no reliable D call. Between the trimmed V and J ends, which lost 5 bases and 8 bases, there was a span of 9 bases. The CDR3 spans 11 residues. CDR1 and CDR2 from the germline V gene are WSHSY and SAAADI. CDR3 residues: CASSNVETQYF. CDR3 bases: TGCGCCAGCAGTAATGTAGAAACCCAGTACTTC.

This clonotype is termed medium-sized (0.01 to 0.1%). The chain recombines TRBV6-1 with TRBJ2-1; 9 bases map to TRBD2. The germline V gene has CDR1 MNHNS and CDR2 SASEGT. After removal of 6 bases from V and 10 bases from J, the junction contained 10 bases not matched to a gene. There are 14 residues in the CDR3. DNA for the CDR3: TGTGCCAGCAGACCTAGCGGGGATGCCTACGAGCAGTTCTTC. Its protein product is CASRPSGDAYEQFF.

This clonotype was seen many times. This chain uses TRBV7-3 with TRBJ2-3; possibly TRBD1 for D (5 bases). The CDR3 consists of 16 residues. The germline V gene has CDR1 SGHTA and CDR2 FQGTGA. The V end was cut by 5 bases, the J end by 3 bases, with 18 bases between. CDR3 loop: CASSQRVRGRTDTQYF. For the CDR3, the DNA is TGTGCCAGCAGCCAAAGGGTTAGGGGAAGAACAGATACGCAGTATTTT. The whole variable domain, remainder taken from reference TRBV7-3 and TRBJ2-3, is GAGVSQTPSNKVTEKGKYVELRCDPISGHTALYWYRQSLGQGPEFLIYFQGTGAADDSGLPNDRFFAVRPEGSVSTLKIQRTERGDSAVYLCASSQRVRGRTDTQYFGPGTRLTVL.

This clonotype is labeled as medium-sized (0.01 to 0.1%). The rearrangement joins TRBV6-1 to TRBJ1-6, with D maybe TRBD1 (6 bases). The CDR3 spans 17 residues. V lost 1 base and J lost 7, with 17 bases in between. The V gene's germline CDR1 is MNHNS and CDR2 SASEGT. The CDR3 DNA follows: TGTGCCAGCAGTGAAGGGGCCAGGGGCGCAGGGAATTCACCCCTCCACTTT. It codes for CASSEGARGAGNSPLHF.

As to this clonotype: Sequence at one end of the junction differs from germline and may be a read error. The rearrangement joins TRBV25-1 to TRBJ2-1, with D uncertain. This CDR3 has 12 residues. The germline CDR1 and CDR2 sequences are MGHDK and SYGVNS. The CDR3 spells CASRSSYSEQFF. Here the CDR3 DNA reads TGTGCCTCTAGGAGCTCCTACAGTGAGCAGTTTTTT.

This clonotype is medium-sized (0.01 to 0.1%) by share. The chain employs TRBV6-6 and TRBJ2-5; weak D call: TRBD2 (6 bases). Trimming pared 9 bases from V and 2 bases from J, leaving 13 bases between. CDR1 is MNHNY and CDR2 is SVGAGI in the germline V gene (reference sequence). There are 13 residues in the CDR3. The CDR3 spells CASSDYLQETQYF. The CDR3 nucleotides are TGTGCCAGTTCGGACTACCTACAAGAGACCCAGTACTTC.

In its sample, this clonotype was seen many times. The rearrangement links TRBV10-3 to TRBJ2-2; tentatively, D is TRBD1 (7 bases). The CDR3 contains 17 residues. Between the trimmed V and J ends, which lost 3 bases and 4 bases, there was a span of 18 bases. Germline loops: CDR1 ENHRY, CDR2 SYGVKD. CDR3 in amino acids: CAISDPPEGAGTGELFF. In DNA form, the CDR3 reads TGTGCCATCAGTGACCCCCCGGAGGGGGCGGGCACCGGGGAGCTGTTTTTT.

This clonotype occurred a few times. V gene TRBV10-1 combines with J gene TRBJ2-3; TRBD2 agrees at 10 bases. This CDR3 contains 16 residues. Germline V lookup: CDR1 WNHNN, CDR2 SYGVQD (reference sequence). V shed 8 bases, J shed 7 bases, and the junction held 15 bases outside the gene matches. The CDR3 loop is CASPRTSGGGGNTQYF. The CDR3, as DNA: TGCGCCAGCCCGCGGACTAGCGGAGGGGGGGGGAATACGCAGTATTTT.